What follows are 9 T cell receptor beta chains derived from one specimen sequenced in a study of neurological immune-mediated disorders (dated by TCRdb to between 2018 and 2021). Library construction relied on 5' RACE. These reads were obtained on an Illumina HiSeq 2500. TCRdb passed the public sequencing reads through fastp at Q25 and MiXCR, retaining productive beta sequences. One record per CDR3 amino acid sequence lists the most common genes and DNA. The sample profile shows approximately 87,000 distinct CDR3 sequences; 13% to 15% of them were found once. Clones ranked in the top ten supply more than 6% of the sample. The sequencing sample was made of PBMCs. The receptors derive from a woman between 50 and 59 years old in good health.

The chain employs TRBV6-5 and TRBJ1-1, with 7 nucleotides matching TRBD1. J gave up 1 base and V 6 bases, and 8 bases lay outside the gene matches. This CDR3 is built from 15 residues. Germline V lookup: CDR1 MNHEY, CDR2 SVGAGI. CDR3 protein: CASRRRQGSNTEAFF. The CDR3 coding sequence is TGTGCCAGCAGGCGCCGACAGGGCTCGAACACTGAAGCTTTCTTT.

At least ten counts were recorded for this clonotype. The gene calls are TRBV28 and TRBJ2-7; D remains unclear. The ends were cut back, 5 bases at V and 7 bases at J, with 9 bases in the middle. The germline CDR1 and CDR2 sequences are MDHEN and SYDVKM. This CDR3 has 11 amino acids. The CDR3 loop is CASSPRYEQYF. Here the CDR3 DNA reads TGTGCCAGCAGTCCCCGCTATGAGCAGTACTTC.

In the case of this clonotype: Relative to the germline gene, one junction end is altered; a read error may explain this. CDR3 region: CTSSLEVPSYNEQFF. CDR3 nucleotide sequence: TGCACCAGCAGCTTGGAGGTGCCCTCCTACAACGAGCAGTTCTTC. The V call is TRBV5-1, the J call TRBJ2-1; D is possibly TRBD2 (5 bases). The CDR3 spans 15 residues. Germline-derived CDR1 and CDR2 are SGHRS and YFSETQ.

The sample holds many counts of this clonotype. The chain carries TRBV12-3 or TRBV12-4 and TRBJ1-2; TRBD1 matches 9 bases. Trimming cost V 6 bases and J 6 bases; bases outside gene matches: 8. This CDR3 is 14 amino acids long. The chain's CDR3 is CASSLTRDRDGYTF. The DNA of the CDR3 is TGTGCCAGCAGCCTGACCCGGGACAGGGATGGCTACACCTTC.

This clonotype was seen ten or more times. The chain links TRBV5-1 to TRBJ1-1; D is possibly TRBD1 (5 bases). V gave up 7 bases and J gave up 0 bases, with 19 bases separating them. The CDR3 consists of 16 residues. Germline CDR1 and CDR2: SGHRS and YFSETQ. CDR3 region: CASLPGGGAMNTEAFF. The DNA of the CDR3 is TGCGCCAGCCTACCGGGCGGGGGAGCTATGAACACTGAAGCTTTCTTT. The complete variable domain, with remaining parts taken from reference TRBV5-1 and TRBJ1-1, reads KAGVTQTPRYLIKTRGQQVTLSCSPISGHRSVSWYQQTPGQGLQFLFEYFSETQRNKGNFPGRFSGRQFSNSRSEMNVSTLELGDSALYLCASLPGGGAMNTEAFFGQGTRLTVV.

This clonotype was observed once. A read error may be the cause here, since a much bigger clone is one base away. J is TRBJ2-2 and V is TRBV7-9; weak D call: TRBD2 (6 bases). CDR3 size: 12 residues. Looked up from germline, CDR1 is SEHNR and CDR2 is FQNEAQ (reference sequence). CDR3 bases: TGTGCCAGCAGCTGGGGAACCGGGGAGGTGTTTTTT. Translating it yields CASSWGTGEVFF.

This clonotype was counted between two and nine times. V usage is TRBV9 and J usage is TRBJ2-3; the D is unclear. V lost 0 bases, J lost 2 bases, and 7 bases lay in between. The CDR3 runs to 14 residues. Germline V gives CDR1 SGDLS, CDR2 YYNGEE. CDR3 DNA: TGTGCCAGCAGCGTAGTAGGCCTCACAGATACGCAGTATTTT. Translated, it gives CASSVVGLTDTQYF.

This clonotype was detected many times. The chain combines TRBV7-2 with TRBJ2-4; 7 nucleotides match TRBD1. Germline V gene lookup returns CDR1 SGHTA and CDR2 FQGNSA. Trimming took 4 bases from V and 5 from J; bases not matched to a gene: 8. This CDR3 has 15 residues. The CDR3 DNA follows: TGTGCCAGCAGCTCCCAGACAGGGATCCAAAACATTCAGTACTTC. Translated, it gives CASSSQTGIQNIQYF.

This clonotype was observed many times. The J gene is TRBJ1-1, the V gene TRBV5-1; perhaps TRBD1 as D (5 bases). Germline V gene lookup returns CDR1 SGHRS and CDR2 YFSETQ. V was trimmed by 1 base and J by 5 bases, leaving 15 bases between them. This CDR3 has 15 residues. The CDR3: CASSLSDGARTEAFF. For the CDR3, the DNA is TGCGCCAGCAGCTTGTCAGACGGGGCGCGGACTGAAGCTTTCTTT. Using reference TRBV5-1 and TRBJ1-1 for the parts outside the CDR3, the full variable domain is KAGVTQTPRYLIKTRGQQVTLSCSPISGHRSVSWYQQTPGQGLQFLFEYFSETQRNKGNFPGRFSGRQFSNSRSEMNVSTLELGDSALYLCASSLSDGARTEAFFGQGTRLTVV.